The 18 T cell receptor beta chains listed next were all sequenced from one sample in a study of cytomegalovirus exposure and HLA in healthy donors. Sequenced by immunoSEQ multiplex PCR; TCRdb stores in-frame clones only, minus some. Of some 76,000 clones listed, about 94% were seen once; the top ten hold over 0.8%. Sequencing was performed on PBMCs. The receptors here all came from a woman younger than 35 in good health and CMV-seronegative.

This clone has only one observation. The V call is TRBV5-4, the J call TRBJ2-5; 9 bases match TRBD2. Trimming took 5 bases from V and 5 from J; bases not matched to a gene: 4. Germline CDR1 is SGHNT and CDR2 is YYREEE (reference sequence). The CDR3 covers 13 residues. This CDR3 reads CASSPAGGETQYF. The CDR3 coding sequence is TGTGCCAGCAGTCCTGCGGGGGGGGAGACCCAGTACTTC.

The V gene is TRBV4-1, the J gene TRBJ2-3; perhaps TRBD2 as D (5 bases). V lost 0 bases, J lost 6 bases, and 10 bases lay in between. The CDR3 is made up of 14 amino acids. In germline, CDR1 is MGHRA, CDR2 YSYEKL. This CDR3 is CASSQEFERDTQYF. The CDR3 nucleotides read TGCGCCAGCAGCCAAGAGTTCGAGCGGGATACGCAGTATTTT.

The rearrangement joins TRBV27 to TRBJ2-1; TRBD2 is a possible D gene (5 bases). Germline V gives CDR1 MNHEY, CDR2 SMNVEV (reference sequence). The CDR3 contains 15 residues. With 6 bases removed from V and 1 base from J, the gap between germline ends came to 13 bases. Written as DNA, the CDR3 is TGTGCCAGCAGCCATAGTCGGGGTTCCTACAATGAGCAGTTCTTC. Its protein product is CASSHSRGSYNEQFF.

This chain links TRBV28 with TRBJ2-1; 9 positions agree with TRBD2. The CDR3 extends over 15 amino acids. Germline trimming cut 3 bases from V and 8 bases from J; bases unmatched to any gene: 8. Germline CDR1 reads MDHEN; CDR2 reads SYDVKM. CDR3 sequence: CASSLVAGVSYEQFF. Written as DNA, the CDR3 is TGTGCCAGCAGTTTGGTAGCGGGAGTAAGCTATGAGCAGTTCTTC.

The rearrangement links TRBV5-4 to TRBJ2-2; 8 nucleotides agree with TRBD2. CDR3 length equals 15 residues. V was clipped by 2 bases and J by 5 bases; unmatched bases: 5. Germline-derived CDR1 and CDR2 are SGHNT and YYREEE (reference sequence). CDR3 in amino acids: CASSLGIAGTGELFF. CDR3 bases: TGTGCCAGCAGCTTAGGAATAGCGGGGACCGGGGAGCTGTTTTTT.

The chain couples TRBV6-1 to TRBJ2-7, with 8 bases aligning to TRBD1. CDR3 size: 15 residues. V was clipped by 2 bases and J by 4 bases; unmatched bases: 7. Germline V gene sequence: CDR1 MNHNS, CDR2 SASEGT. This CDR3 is CASSEYGTGSYEQYF. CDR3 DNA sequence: TGTGCCAGCAGTGAATACGGGACAGGATCATACGAGCAGTACTTC.

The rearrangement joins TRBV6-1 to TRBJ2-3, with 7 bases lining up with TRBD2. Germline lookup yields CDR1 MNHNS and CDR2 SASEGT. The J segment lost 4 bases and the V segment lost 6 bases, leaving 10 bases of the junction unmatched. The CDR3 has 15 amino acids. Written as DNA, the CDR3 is TGTGCCAGCAGAGAGGCTTCTCTAGCGGCAGATACGCAGTATTTT. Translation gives CASREASLAADTQYF.

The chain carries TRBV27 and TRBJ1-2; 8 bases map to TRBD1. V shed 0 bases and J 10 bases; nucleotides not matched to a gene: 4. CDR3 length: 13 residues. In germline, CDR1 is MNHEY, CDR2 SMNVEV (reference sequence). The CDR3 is CASSLSGQGFYTF. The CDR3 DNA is TGTGCCAGCAGTTTATCAGGACAGGGATTCTACACCTTC.

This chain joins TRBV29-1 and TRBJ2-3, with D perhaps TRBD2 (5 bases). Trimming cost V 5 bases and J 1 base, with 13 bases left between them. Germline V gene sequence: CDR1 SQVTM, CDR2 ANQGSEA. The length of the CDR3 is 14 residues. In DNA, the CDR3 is TGCAGCGTTCTCCCGGACTTGGGCACAGATACGCAGTATTTT. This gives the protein CSVLPDLGTDTQYF.

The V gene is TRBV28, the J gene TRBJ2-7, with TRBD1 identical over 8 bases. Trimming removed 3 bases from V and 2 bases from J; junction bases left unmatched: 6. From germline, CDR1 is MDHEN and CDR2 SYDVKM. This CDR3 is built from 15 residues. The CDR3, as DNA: TGTGCCAGCAGTTTTCACGACAGGGGAGCCTACGAGCAGTACTTC. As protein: CASSFHDRGAYEQYF.

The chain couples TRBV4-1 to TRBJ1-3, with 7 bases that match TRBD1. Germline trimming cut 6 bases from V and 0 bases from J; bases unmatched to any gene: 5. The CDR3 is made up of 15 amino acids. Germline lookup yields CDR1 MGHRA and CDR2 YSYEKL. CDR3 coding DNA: TGCGCCAGCAGTCAATGGGACAGCTCTGGAAACACCATATATTTT. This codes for CASSQWDSSGNTIYF.

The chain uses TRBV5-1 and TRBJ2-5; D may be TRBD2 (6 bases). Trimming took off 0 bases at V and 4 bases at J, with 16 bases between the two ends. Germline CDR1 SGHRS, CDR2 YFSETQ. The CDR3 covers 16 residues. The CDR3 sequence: CASSLAPGVDRETQYF. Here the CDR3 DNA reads TGCGCCAGCAGCTTGGCTCCGGGGGTAGATAGAGAGACCCAGTACTTC.

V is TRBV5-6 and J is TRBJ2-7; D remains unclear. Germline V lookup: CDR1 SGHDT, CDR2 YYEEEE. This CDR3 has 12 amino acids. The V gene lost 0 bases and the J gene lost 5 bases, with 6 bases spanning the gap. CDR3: CASSLVRDEQYF. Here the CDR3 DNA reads TGTGCCAGCAGCTTGGTACGGGACGAGCAGTACTTC.

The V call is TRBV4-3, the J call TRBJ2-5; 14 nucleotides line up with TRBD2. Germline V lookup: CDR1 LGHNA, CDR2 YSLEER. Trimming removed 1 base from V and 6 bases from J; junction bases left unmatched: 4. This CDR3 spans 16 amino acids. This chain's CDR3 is CASSQGTSGGLQTQYF. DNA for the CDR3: TGCGCCAGCAGCCAAGGGACTAGCGGGGGGCTACAGACCCAGTACTTC.

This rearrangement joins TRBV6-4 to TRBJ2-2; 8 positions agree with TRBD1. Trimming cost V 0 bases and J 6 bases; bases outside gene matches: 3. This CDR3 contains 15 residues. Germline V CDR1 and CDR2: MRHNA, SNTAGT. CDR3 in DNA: TGTGCCAGCAGTGACTCGAGACAGGGGCCCGGGGAGCTGTTTTTT. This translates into CASSDSRQGPGELFF.

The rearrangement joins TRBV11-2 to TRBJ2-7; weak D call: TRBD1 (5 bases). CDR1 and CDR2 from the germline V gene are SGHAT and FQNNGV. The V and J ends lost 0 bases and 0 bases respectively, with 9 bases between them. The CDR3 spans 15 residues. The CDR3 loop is CASSLEGATSYEQYF. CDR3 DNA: TGTGCCAGCAGCTTAGAAGGGGCCACCTCCTACGAGCAGTACTTC. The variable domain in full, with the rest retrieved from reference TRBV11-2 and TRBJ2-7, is EAGVAQSPRYKIIEKRQSVAFWCNPISGHATLYWYQQILGQGPKLLIQFQNNGVVDDSQLPKDRFSAERLKGVDSTLKIQPAKLEDSAVYLCASSLEGATSYEQYFGPGTRLTVT.

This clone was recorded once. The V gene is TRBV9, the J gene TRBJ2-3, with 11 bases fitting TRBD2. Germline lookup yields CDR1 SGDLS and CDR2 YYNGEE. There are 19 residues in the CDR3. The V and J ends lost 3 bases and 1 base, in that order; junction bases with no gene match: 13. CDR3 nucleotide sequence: TGTGCCAGCAGCGCTATGACTAGCGGGGACGCTCGGCGCACAGATACGCAGTATTTT. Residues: CASSAMTSGDARRTDTQYF.

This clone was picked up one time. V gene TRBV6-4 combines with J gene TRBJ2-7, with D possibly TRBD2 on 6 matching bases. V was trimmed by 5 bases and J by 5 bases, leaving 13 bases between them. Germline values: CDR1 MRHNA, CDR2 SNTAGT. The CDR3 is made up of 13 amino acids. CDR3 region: CASSQDYGDEQYF. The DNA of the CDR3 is TGTGCCAGCAGTCAGGACTACGGGGACGAGCAGTACTTC.